The 5 T cell receptor beta chains reported below all come from one sample, sequenced in a study of CD8 T cells in ankylosing spondylitis. Each CDR3 protein is one row after TCRdb ran MiXCR on the 5' RACE reads. This repertoire shows about 130,000 distinct CDR3 sequences, around 9% found once; its top ten account for more than 3%. Sample: blood, either unsorted or a sorted T cell fraction (not recorded which). The source of these receptors is a male donor with ankylosing spondylitis or in good health (not recorded which).

Comment on this clonotype: A much larger clone is a single base away; this may be a read error. J is TRBJ2-2 and V is TRBV7-2, with a tentative D call TRBD2 (5 bases). The germline V gene has CDR1 SGHTA and CDR2 FQGNSA. The CDR3 totals 16 residues. Between the trimmed V and J ends, which lost 2 bases and 5 bases, there was a span of 15 bases. The CDR3 is CASSLSRRRLTGELFF. Here the CDR3 DNA reads TGTGCCAGCAGCTTATCGAGGAGGAGGTTGACCGGGGAGCTGTTTTTT. Filled out from reference TRBV7-2 and TRBJ2-2, the complete variable domain reads GAGVSQSPSNKVTEKGKDVELRCDPISGHTALYWYRQSLGQGLEFLIYFQGNSAPDKSGLPSDRFSAERTGGSVSTLTIQRTQQEDSAVYLCASSLSRRRLTGELFFGEGSRLTVL.

This clonotype was seen at least ten times. The chain employs TRBV7-2 and TRBJ2-3; D is perhaps TRBD2 (7 bases). V gave up 5 bases and J gave up 6 bases, with 18 bases separating them. Germline lookup yields CDR1 SGHTA and CDR2 FQGNSA. The CDR3 is 15 amino acids. The CDR3 loop reads CASSKRGGDYDTQYF. The CDR3 DNA follows: TGTGCCAGCAGCAAACGAGGGGGGGACTATGATACGCAGTATTTT.

Ten or more counts support this clonotype. The chain's CDR3 is CASSLDASEKLFF. As DNA, the CDR3 is TGCGCCAGCAGCTTGGATGCGAGCGAAAAACTGTTTTTT. The J gene is TRBJ1-4, the V gene TRBV5-1, with D unclear. Germline V gene lookup returns CDR1 SGHRS and CDR2 YFSETQ. V lost 0 bases, J lost 8 bases, and 8 bases lay in between. The CDR3 is 13 amino acids.

The sample holds many counts of this clonotype. In DNA form, the CDR3 reads TGCGCCAGCAGCTTGGCCGGCACCGGGGGAGATACGCAGTATTTT. This encodes CASSLAGTGGDTQYF. The chain links TRBV5-1 to TRBJ2-3, with D perhaps matching TRBD2 (6 bases). The ends were cut back, 0 bases at V and 5 bases at J, with 13 bases in the middle. The CDR3 sequence is 15 residues long. From germline, CDR1 is SGHRS and CDR2 YFSETQ.

This chain joins TRBV9 and TRBJ2-2; 7 bases agree with TRBD1. Germline V gene data show CDR1 as SGDLS and CDR2 as YYNGEE. V shed 7 bases and J 6 bases; nucleotides not matched to a gene: 12. The CDR3 is 15 amino acids. The CDR3 reads CASGRHRGQPGELFF. DNA for the CDR3: TGTGCCAGCGGTCGGCACAGGGGTCAACCCGGGGAGCTGTTTTTT. Full variable domain (outside the CDR3, taken from reference TRBV9 and TRBJ2-2): DSGVTQTPKHLITATGQRVTLRCSPRSGDLSVYWYQQSLDQGLQFLIQYYNGEERAKGNILERFSAQQFPDLHSELNLSSLELGDSALYFCASGRHRGQPGELFFGEGSRLTVL.